These 4 T cell receptor beta chains came from one sample sequenced in a study of OX40 agonist ivuxolimab in advanced cancers. Library method: the immunoSEQ multiplex PCR assay. The source is immuneACCESS, and TCRdb retained only in-frame sequences with V and J called. Part of the clones is not carried over; for the studies checked, unresolved V genes explain less than half of this, and the remainder is unexplained. The sample yields around 70,000 clones; roughly 92% were counted once. The ten largest make up around 7.3% of the sample. The starting material was CD4+ or CD8+ T cells sorted from blood, obtained in a trial of the OX40 agonist ivuxolimab. Receptor source: an adult with an advanced solid tumor such as melanoma, head and neck, liver or kidney cancer.

V usage is TRBV5-8 and J usage is TRBJ2-7; tentative D call: TRBD2 (6 bases). The CDR3 totals 13 residues. Germline assignment: CDR1 SGHTS and CDR2 YDEGEE. V shed 2 bases and J shed 4 bases, with 10 bases lying between them. Written as DNA, the CDR3 is TGTGCCAGCAGCTTCGCAGGAGGGTACGAGCAGTACTTC. Translated, it gives CASSFAGGYEQYF.

The chain is built from TRBV4-1 and TRBJ2-7, with a possible D match to TRBD1 (6 bases). In germline, CDR1 is MGHRA, CDR2 YSYEKL. The germline V and J ends were trimmed by 0 bases and 3 bases, with 15 bases remaining between them. The CDR3 contains 16 residues. For the CDR3, the DNA is TGCGCCAGCAGCCAAGACCGCGCAGGGGTCGGCTACGAGCAGTACTTC. Protein product: CASSQDRAGVGYEQYF.

The sample holds a few counts of this clone. The gene calls are TRBV7-9 and TRBJ1-1; D is unresolved. The CDR3 spans 13 residues. CDR1 and CDR2 (germline): SEHNR, FQNEAQ (reference sequence). Trimming took 11 bases from V and 8 from J, leaving 21 bases between them. The CDR3 DNA reads as TGTGCCTCCCGGGCCCCCACAGATAGAGAAGCTTTCTTT. The encoded protein is CASRAPTDREAFF.

This chain connects TRBV13 to TRBJ2-7; tentatively, D is TRBD1 (7 bases). V was trimmed by 5 bases and J by 2 bases, leaving 13 bases between them. The CDR3 totals 14 residues. CDR1 is PRHDT, CDR2 FYEKMQ, per germline (reference sequence). The CDR3 region is CASSPQGGPYEQYF. The CDR3 DNA follows: TGTGCCAGCAGCCCCCAGGGGGGACCCTACGAGCAGTACTTC. Together with reference TRBV13 and TRBJ2-7, the CDR3 gives the full variable domain: AAGVIQSPRHLIKEKRETATLKCYPIPRHDTVYWYQQGPGQDPQFLISFYEKMQSDKGSIPDRFSAQQFSDYHSELNMSSLELGDSALYFCASSPQGGPYEQYFGPGTRLTVT.